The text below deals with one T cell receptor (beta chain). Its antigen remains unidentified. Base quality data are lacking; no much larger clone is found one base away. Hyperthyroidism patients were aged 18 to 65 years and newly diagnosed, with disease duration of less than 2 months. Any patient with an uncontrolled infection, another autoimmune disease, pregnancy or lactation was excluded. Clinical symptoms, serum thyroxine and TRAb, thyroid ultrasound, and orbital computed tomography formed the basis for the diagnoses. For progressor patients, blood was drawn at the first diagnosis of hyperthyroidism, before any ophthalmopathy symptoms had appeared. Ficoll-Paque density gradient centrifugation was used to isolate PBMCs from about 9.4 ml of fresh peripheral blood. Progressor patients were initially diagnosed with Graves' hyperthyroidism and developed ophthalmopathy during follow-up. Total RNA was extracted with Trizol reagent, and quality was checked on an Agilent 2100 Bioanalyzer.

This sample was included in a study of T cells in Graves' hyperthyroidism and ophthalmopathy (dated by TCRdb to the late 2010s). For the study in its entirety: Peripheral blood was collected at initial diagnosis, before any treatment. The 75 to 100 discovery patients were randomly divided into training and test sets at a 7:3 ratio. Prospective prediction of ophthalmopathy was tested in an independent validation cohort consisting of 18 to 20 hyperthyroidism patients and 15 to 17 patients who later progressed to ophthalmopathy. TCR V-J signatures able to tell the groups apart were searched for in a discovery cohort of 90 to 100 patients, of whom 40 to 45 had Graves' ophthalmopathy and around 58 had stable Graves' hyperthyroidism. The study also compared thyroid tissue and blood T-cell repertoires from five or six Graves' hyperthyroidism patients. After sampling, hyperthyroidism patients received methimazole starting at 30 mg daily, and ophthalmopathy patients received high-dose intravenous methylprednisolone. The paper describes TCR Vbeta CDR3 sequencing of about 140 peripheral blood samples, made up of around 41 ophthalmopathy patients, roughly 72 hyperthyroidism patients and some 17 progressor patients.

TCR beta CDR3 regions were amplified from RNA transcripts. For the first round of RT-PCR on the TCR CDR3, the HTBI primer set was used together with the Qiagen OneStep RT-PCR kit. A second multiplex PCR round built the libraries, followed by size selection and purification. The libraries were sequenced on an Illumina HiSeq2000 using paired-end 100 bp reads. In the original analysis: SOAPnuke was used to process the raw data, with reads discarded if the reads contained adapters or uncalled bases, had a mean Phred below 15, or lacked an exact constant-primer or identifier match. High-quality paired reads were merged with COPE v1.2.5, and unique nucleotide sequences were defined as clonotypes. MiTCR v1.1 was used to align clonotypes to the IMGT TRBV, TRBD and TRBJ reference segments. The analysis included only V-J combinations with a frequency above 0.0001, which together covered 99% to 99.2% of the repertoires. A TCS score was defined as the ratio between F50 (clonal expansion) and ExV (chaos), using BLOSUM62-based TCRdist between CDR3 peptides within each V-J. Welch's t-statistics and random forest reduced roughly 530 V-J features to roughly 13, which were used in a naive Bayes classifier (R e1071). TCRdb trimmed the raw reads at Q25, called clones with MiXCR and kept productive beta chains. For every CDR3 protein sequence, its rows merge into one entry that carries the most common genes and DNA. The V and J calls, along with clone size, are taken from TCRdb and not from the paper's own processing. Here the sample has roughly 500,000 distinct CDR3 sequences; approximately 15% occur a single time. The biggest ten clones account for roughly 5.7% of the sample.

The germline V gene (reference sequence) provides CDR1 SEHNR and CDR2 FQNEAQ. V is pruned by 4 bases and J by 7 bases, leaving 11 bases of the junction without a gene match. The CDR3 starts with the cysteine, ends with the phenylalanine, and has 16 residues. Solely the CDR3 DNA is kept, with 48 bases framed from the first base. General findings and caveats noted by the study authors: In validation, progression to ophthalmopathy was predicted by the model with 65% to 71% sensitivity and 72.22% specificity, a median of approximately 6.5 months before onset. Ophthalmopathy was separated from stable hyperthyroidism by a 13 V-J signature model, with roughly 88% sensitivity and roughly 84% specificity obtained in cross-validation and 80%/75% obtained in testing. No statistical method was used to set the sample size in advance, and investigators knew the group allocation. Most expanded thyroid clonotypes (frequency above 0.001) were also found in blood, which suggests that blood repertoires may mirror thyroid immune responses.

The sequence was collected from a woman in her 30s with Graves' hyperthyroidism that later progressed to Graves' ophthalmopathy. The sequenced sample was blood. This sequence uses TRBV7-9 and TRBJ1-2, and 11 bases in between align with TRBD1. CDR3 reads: CASSSNPGQGASGYTF. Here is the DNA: TGTGCCAGCAGCTCGAATCCCGGACAGGGGGCATCTGGCTACACCTTC.